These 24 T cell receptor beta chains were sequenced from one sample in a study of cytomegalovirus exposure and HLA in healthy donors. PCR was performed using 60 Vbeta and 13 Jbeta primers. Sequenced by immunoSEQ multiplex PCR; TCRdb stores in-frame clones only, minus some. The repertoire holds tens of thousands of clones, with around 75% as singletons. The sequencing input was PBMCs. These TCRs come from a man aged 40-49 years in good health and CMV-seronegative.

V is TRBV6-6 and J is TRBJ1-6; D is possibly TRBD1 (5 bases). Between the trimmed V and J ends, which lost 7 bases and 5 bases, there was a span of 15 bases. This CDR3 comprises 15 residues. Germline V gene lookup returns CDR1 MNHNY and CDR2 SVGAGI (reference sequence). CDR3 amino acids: CASTNRDSNNSPLHF. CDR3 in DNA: TGTGCCAGCACTAACCGGGACTCTAATAATTCACCCCTCCACTTT.

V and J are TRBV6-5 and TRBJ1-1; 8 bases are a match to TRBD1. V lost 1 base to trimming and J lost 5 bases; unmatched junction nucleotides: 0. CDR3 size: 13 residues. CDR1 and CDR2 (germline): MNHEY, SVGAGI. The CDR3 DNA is TGTGCCAGCAGTTACTACAGGGGGACTGAAGCTTTCTTT. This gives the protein CASSYYRGTEAFF.

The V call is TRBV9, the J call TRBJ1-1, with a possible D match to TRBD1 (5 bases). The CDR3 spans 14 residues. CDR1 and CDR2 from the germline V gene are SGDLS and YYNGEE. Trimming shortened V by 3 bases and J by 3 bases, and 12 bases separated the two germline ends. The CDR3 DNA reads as TGTGCCAGCAGCGCCGAGGGGAGGGACACTGAAGCTTTCTTT. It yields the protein CASSAEGRDTEAFF.

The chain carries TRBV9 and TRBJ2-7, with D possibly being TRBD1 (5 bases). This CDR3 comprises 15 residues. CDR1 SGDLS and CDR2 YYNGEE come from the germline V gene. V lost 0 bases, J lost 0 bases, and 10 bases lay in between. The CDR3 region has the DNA TGTGCCAGCAGCGTAGGAAGCGACAGCTCCTACGAGCAGTACTTC. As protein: CASSVGSDSSYEQYF.

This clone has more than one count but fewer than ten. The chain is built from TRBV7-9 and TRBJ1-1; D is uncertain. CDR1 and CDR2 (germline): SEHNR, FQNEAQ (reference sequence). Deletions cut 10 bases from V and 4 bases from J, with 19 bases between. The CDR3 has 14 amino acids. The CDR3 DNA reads TGTGCCACCCAGCTTCGGCAGGCGCCCACTGAAGCTTTCTTT. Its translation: CATQLRQAPTEAFF.

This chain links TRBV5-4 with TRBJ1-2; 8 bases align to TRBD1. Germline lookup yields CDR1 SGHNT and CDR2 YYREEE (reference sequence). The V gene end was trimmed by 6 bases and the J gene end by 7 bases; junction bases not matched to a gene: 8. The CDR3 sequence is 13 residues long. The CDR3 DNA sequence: TGTGCCAGCACCAAGACAGGGGAGGGTGGCTACACCTTC. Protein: CASTKTGEGGYTF.

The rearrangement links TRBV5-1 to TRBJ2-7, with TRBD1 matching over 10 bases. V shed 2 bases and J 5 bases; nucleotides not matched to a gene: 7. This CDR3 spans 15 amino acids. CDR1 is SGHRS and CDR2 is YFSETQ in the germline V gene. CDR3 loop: CASSLPSGTGDEQYF. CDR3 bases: TGCGCCAGCAGCTTACCAAGTGGGACAGGGGACGAGCAGTACTTC. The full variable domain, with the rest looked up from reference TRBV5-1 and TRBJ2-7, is KAGVTQTPRYLIKTRGQQVTLSCSPISGHRSVSWYQQTPGQGLQFLFEYFSETQRNKGNFPGRFSGRQFSNSRSEMNVSTLELGDSALYLCASSLPSGTGDEQYFGPGTRLTVT.

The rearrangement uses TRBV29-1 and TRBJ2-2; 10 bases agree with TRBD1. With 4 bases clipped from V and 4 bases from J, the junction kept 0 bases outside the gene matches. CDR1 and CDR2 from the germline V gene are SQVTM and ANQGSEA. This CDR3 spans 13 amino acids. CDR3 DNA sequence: TGCAGCGTTGGGACAGGGGGCACCGGGGAGCTGTTTTTT. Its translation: CSVGTGGTGELFF.

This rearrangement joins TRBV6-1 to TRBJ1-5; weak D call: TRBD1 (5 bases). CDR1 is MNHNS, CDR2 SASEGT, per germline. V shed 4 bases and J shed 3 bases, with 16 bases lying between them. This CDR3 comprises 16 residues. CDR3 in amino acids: CASSATRTLDNQPQHF. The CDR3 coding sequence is TGTGCCAGCAGTGCAACAAGGACACTTGACAATCAGCCCCAGCATTTT.

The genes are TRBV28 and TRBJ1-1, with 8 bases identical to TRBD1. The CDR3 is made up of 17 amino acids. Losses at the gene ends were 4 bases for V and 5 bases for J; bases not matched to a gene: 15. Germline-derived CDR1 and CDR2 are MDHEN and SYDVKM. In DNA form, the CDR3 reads TGTGCCAGCAGTTCCTACCTAGACAGGGGCAAGGGGACTGAAGCTTTCTTT. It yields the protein CASSSYLDRGKGTEAFF.

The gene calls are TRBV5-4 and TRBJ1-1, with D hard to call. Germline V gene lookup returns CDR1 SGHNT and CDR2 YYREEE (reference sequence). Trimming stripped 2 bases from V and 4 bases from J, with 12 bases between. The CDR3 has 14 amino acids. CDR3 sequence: CASSFEVIGTEAFF. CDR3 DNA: TGTGCCAGCAGCTTCGAGGTAATTGGCACTGAAGCTTTCTTT.

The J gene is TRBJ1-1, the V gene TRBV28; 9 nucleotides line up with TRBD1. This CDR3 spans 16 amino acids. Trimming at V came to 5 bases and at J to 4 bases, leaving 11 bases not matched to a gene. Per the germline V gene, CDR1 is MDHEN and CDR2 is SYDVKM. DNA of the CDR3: TGTGCCAGCAGTCCCCACAGGGGGCGCGGGGTCACTGAAGCTTTCTTT. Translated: CASSPHRGRGVTEAFF.

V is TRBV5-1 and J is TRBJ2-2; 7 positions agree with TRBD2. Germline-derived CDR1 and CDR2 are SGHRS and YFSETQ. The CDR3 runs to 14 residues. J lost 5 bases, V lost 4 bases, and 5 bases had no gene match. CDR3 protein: CASSRERGTGELFF. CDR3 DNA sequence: TGCGCCAGCAGCCGCGAGCGGGGTACCGGGGAGCTGTTTTTT.

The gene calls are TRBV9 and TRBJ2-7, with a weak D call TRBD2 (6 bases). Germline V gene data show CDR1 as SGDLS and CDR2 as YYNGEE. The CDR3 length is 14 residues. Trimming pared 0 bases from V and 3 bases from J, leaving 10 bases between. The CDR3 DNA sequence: TGTGCCAGCAGCGTAGGGAGGGACTTCTACGAGCAGTACTTC. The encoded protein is CASSVGRDFYEQYF.

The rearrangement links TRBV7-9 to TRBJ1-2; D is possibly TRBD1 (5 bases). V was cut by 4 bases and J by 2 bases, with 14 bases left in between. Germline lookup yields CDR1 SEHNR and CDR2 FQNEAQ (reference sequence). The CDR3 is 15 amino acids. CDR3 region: CASSSAGAANYGYTF. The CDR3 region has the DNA TGTGCCAGCAGCTCCGCTGGGGCGGCAAACTATGGCTACACCTTC.

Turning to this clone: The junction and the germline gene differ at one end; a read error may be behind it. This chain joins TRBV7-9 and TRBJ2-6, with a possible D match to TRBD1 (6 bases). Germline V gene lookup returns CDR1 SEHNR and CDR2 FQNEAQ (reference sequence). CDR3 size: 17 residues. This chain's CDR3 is CASSMDRLLSGTNVLTF. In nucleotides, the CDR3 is TGTGCCAGCAGCATGGACAGACTACTCTCTGGGACCAACGTCCTGACTTTC. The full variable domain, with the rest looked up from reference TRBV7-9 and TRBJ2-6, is DTGVSQNPRHKITKRGQNVTFRCDPISEHNRLYWYRQTLGQGPEFLTYFQNEAQLEKSRLLSDRFSAERPKGSFSTLEIQRTEQGDSAMYLCASSMDRLLSGTNVLTFGAGSRLTVL.

CDR3 nucleotides: TGTGCCAGCAGCCTATCACAGGGGGATGAGCAGTTCTTC. This codes for CASSLSQGDEQFF. The genes are TRBV7-9 and TRBJ2-1; 8 bases are a match to TRBD1. J was trimmed by 8 bases and V by 5 bases; bases with no gene match: 5. The CDR3 is 13 amino acids. Germline CDR1 reads SEHNR; CDR2 reads FQNEAQ (reference sequence). Full variable domain (remainder filled in from reference TRBV7-9 and TRBJ2-1): DTGVSQNPRHKITKRGQNVTFRCDPISEHNRLYWYRQTLGQGPEFLTYFQNEAQLEKSRLLSDRFSAERPKGSFSTLEIQRTEQGDSAMYLCASSLSQGDEQFFGPGTRLTVL.

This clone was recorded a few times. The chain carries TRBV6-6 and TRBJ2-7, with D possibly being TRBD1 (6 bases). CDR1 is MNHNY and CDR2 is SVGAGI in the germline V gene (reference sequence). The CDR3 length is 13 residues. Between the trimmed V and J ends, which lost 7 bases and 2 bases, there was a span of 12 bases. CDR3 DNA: TGTGCCAGCAACCCGACAGGAGCCTACGAGCAGTACTTC. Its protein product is CASNPTGAYEQYF.

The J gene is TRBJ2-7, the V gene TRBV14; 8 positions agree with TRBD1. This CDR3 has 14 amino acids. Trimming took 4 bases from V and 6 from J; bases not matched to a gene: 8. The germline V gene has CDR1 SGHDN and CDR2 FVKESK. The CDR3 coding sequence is TGTGCCAGCAGCCCTACAGGGGGTGTGTTCGAGCAGTACTTC. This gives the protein CASSPTGGVFEQYF.

CDR3 DNA sequence: TGTGCCAGCAGTCCAGGGTTTGAGCAGTTCTTC. It translates to CASSPGFEQFF. The V call is TRBV2, the J call TRBJ2-1, with D perhaps TRBD1 (5 bases). Trimming stripped 5 bases from V and 9 bases from J, with 8 bases between. The CDR3 contains 11 residues. The germline V gene encodes CDR1 SNHLY and CDR2 FYNNEI.

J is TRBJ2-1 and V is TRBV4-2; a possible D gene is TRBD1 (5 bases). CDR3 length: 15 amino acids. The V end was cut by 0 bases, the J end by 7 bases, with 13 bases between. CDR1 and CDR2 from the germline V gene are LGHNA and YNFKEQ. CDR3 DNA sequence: TGTGCCAGCAGCCAAGACAGGGTATTGGGGAATGAGCAGTTCTTC. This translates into CASSQDRVLGNEQFF.

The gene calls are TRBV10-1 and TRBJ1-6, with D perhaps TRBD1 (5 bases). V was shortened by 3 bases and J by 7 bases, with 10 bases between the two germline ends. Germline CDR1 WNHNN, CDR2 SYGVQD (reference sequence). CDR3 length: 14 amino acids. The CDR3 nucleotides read TGCGCCAGCAGTGACGGGGGGACGAATTCACCCCTCCACTTT. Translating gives CASSDGGTNSPLHF.

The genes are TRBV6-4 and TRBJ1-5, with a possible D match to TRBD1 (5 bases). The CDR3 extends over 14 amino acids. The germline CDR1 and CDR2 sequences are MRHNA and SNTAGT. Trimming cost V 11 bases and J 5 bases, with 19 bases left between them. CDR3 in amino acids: CAGGAKGYDQPQHF. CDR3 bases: TGTGCCGGAGGGGCCAAGGGGTACGATCAGCCCCAGCATTTT.

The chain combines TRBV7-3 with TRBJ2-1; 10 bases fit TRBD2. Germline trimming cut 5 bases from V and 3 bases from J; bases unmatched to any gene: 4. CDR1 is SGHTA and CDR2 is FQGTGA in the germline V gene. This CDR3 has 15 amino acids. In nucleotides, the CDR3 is TGTGCCAGCAGCCTAGGACTAGCGGACTACAATGAGCAGTTCTTC. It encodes CASSLGLADYNEQFF. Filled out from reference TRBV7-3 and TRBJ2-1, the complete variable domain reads GAGVSQTPSNKVTEKGKYVELRCDPISGHTALYWYRQSLGQGPEFLIYFQGTGAADDSGLPNDRFFAVRPEGSVSTLKIQRTERGDSAVYLCASSLGLADYNEQFFGPGTRLTVL.